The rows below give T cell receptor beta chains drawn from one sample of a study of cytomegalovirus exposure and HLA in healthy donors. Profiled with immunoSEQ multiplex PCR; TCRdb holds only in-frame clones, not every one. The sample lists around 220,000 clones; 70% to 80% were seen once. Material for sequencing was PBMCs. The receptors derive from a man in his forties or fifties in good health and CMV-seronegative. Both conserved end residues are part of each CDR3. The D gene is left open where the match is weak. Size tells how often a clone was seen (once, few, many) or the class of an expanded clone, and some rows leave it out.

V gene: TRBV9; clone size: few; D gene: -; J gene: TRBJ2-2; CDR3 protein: CASSHDTGELFF; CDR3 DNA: TGTGCCAGCAGCCATGACACCGGGGAGCTGTTTTTT
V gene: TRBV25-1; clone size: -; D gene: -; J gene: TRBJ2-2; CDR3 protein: CASSEFKREIGELFF; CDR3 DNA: TGTGCCAGCAGTGAATTTAAACGGGAGATTGGGGAGCTGTTTTTT
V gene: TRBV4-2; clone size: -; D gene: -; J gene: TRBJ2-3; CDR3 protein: CASSQTGLEADTQYF; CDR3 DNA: TGTGCCAGCAGCCAGACCGGGTTAGAGGCAGATACGCAGTATTTT
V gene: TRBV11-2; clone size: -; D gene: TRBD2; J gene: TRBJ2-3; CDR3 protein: CASSLARLAGGPTDTQYF; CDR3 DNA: TGTGCCAGCAGCTTAGCCCGATTAGCGGGGGGCCCCACAGATACGCAGTATTTT
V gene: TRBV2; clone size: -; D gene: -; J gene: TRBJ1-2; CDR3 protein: CASSLGEGSGYGYTF; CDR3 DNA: TGTGCCAGCAGCCTCGGGGAGGGGAGTGGGTATGGCTACACCTTC
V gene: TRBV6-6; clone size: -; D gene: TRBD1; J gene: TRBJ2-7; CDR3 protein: CASSTGTGGWYEQYF; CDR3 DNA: TGTGCCAGCAGCACTGGGACAGGGGGCTGGTACGAGCAGTACTTC
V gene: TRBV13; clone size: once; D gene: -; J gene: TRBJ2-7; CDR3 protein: CASSVGLQYEQYF; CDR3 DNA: TGTGCCAGCAGCGTCGGACTACAATACGAGCAGTACTTC
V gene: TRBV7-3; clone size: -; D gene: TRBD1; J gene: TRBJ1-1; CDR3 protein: CASSPHEGRTGVAFF; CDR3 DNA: TGTGCCAGCAGCCCGCACGAGGGGCGGACAGGGGTTGCTTTCTTT
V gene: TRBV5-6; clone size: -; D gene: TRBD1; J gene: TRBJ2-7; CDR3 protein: CASSLEQGAWYEQYF; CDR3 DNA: TGTGCCAGCAGCTTGGAACAGGGGGCTTGGTACGAGCAGTACTTC
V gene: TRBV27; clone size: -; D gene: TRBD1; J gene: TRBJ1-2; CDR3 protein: CASSPTGGGGYTF; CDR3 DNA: TGTGCCAGCAGTCCCACAGGGGGAGGTGGCTACACCTTC
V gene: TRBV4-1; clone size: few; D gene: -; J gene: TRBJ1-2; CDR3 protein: CASSQEPGVYGYTF; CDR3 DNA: TGCGCCAGCAGCCAAGAACCGGGGGTCTATGGCTACACCTTC
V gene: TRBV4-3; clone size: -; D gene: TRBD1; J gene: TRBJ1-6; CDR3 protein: CASSQLDRGFSPLHF; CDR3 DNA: TGCGCCAGCAGCCAGCTCGACAGGGGGTTTTCACCCCTCCACTTT
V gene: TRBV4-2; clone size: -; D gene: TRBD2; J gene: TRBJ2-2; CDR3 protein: CASSLSGSTGELFF; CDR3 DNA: TGTGCCAGCAGCCTTAGCGGGTCAACCGGGGAGCTGTTTTTT
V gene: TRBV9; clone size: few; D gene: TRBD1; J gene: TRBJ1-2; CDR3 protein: CASSVEAGGAYGYTF; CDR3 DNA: TGTGCCAGCAGCGTAGAGGCAGGGGGCGCCTATGGCTACACCTTC
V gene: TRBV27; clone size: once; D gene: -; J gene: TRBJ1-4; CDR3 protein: CASSLRAGLNEKLFF; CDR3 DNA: TGTGCCAGCAGTTTGCGGGCCGGCCTTAACGAAAAACTGTTTTTT
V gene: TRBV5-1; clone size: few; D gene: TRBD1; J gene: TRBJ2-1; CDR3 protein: CASSKGQGVDEQFF; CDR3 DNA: TGCGCCAGCAGCAAGGGACAGGGGGTGGATGAGCAGTTCTTC
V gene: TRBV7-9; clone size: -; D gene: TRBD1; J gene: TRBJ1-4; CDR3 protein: CASSPGGHNEKLFF; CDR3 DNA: TGTGCCAGCAGCCCAGGGGGCCACAATGAAAAACTGTTTTTT
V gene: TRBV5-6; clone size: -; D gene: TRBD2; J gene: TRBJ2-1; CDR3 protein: CASSLSLAGRGRDEQFF; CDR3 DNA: TGTGCCAGCAGCTTGTCACTAGCGGGGCGGGGGAGGGATGAGCAGTTCTTC
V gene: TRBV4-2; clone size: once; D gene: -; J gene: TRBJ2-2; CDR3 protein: CASSQELERKGELFF; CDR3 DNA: TGTGCCAGCAGCCAAGAATTAGAAAGAAAAGGGGAGCTGTTTTTT
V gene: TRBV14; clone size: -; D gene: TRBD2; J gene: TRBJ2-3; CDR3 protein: CASSHLPAGGTDTQYF; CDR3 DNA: TGTGCCAGCAGCCACCTCCCAGCGGGAGGGACAGATACGCAGTATTTT
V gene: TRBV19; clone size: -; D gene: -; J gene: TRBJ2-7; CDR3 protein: CASSIGAGPTYEQYF; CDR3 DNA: TGTGCCAGTAGTATAGGGGCGGGGCCAACCTACGAGCAGTACTTC
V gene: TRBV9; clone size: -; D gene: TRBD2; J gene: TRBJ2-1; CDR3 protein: CASTSGGADEQFF; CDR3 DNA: TGTGCCAGTACTAGCGGGGGGGCCGATGAGCAGTTCTTC
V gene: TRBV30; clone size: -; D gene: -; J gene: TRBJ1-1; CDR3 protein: CAWNAGLFPEAFF; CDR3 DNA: TGTGCCTGGAATGCGGGCCTCTTTCCTGAAGCTTTCTTT
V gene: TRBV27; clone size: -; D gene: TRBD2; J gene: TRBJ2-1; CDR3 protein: CASTRLYGTTYNEQFF; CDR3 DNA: TGTGCCAGCACTCGCCTTTATGGGACTACATACAATGAGCAGTTCTTC
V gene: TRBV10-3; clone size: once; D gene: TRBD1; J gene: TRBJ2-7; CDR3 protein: CAISPGTGGYEQYF; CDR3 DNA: TGTGCCATCAGCCCCGGGACAGGGGGATACGAGCAGTACTTC
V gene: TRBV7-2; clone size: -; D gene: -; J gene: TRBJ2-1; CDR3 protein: CASSLSSLQFF; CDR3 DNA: TGTGCCAGCAGCTTATCTTCCCTTCAGTTCTTC
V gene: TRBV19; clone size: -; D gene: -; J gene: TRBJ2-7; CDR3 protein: CASSERGPKDEQYF; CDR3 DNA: TGTGCCAGTAGTGAGCGAGGGCCCAAGGACGAGCAGTACTTC
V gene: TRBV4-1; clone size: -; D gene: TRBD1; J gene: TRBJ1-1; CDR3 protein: CASSQDPSGGYVGRTEAFF; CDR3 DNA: TGCGCCAGCAGCCAAGATCCCTCAGGGGGTTACGTGGGTCGGACTGAAGCTTTCTTT
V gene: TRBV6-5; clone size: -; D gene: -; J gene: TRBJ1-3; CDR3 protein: CASSLTVSSGNTIYF; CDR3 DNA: TGTGCCAGCAGTTTGACAGTAAGCTCTGGAAACACCATATATTTT
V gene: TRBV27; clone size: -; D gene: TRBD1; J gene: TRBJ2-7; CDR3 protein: CASSWTGGSYEQYF; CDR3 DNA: TGTGCCAGCAGTTGGACAGGGGGCTCCTACGAGCAGTACTTC
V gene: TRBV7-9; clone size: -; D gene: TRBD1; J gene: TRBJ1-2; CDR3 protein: CASSPGTGVRDYGYTF; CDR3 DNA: TGTGCCAGCAGCCCCGGGACAGGGGTACGGGACTATGGCTACACCTTC
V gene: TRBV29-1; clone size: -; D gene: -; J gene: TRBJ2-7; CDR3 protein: CSVASQGYEQYF; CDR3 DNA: TGCAGCGTTGCCTCTCAGGGATACGAGCAGTACTTC
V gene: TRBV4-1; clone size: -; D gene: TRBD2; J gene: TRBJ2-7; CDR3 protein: CASSPLGTRGRTSGSGYEQYF; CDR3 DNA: TGCGCCAGCAGCCCTCTAGGAACCCGGGGCCGGACTAGCGGGAGTGGCTACGAGCAGTACTTC
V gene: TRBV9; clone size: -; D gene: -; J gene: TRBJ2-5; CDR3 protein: CASSFHRGGGGETQYF; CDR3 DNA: TGTGCCAGCAGCTTCCACAGGGGGGGAGGGGGGGAGACCCAGTACTTC
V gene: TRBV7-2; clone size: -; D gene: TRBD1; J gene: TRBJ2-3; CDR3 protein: CASSNRGADTQYF; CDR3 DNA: TGTGCCAGCAGCAACAGGGGCGCAGATACGCAGTATTTT
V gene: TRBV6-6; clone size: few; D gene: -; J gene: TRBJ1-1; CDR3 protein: CASSLQGLNTEAFF; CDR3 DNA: TGTGCCAGCAGTTTACAGGGCTTGAACACTGAAGCTTTCTTT
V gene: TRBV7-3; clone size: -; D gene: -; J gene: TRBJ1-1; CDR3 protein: CASSLHQGNTEAFF; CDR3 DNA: TGTGCCAGCAGCTTACACCAGGGGAACACTGAAGCTTTCTTT
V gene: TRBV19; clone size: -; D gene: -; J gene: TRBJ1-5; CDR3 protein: CASNAQGYQPQHF; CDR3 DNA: TGTGCCAGTAACGCGCAGGGCTATCAGCCCCAGCATTTT
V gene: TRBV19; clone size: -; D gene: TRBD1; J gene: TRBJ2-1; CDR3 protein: CASSLKPRGHEQFF; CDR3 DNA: TGTGCCAGTAGTCTCAAGCCCAGGGGGCATGAGCAGTTCTTC
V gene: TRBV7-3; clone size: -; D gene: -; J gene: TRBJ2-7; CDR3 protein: CASSPRFEIQTYEQYF; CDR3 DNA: TGTGCCAGCAGCCCCCGATTCGAGATTCAAACCTACGAGCAGTACTTC
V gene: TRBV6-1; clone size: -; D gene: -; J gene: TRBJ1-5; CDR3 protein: CASGPTGNQPQHF; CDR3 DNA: TGTGCCAGTGGACCGACAGGCAATCAGCCCCAGCATTTT
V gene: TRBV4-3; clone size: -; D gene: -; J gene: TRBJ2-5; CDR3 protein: CASSQDSTAQETQYF; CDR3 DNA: TGCGCCAGCAGCCAAGATTCGACAGCCCAAGAGACCCAGTACTTC
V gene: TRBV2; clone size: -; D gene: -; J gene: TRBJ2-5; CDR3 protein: CASTLRGTQYF; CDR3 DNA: TGTGCCAGCACGCTTAGGGGGACCCAGTACTTC
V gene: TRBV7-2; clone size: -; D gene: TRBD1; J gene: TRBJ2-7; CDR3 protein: CASSPRTGSSYEQYF; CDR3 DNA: TGTGCCAGCAGCCCCCGGACAGGGAGCTCCTACGAGCAGTACTTC
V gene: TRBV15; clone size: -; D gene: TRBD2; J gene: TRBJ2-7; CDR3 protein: CATSGGTSGNYEQYF; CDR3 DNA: TGTGCCACCAGCGGGGGGACTAGCGGGAACTACGAGCAGTACTTC
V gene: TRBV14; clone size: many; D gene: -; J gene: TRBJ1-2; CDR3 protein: CASSQVTGWNYGYTF; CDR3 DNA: TGTGCCAGCAGCCAAGTAACAGGGTGGAACTATGGCTACACCTTC
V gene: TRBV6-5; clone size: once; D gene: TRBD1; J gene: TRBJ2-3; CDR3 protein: CASSWDRGLSTDTQYF; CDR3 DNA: TGTGCCAGCAGTTGGGACAGGGGCCTCAGCACAGATACGCAGTATTTT
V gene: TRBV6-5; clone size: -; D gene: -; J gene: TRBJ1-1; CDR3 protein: CASSYSIRGDTEAFF; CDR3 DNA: TGTGCCAGCAGTTACTCGATACGGGGGGACACTGAAGCTTTCTTT
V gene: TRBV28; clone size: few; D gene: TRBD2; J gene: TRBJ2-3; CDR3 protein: CASSLRGTSGTFTQYF; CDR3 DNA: TGTGCCAGCAGTTTACGAGGGACTAGCGGGACCTTTACGCAGTATTTT
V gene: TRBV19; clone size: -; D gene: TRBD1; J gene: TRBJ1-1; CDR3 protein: CASILTGADTEAFF; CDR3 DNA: TGTGCCAGTATCCTGACAGGGGCTGACACTGAAGCTTTCTTT
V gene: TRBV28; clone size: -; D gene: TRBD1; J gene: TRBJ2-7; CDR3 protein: CASSGQGRYEQYF; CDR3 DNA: TGTGCCAGCAGCGGACAGGGCCGGTACGAGCAGTACTTC
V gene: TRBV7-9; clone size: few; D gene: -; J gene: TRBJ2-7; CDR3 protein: CASSSPTQRQTLSSYEQYF; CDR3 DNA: TGTGCCAGCAGCTCCCCGACTCAACGGCAGACCTTAAGCTCCTACGAGCAGTACTTC
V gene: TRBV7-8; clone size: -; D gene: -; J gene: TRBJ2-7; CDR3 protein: CASSLARAYEQYF; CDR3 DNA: TGTGCCAGCAGCTTAGCCCGAGCCTACGAGCAGTACTTC
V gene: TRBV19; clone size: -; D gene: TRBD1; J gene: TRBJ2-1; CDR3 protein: CASSRQGARKGKDEQFF; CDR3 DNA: TGTGCCAGTAGTAGACAGGGGGCGCGTAAGGGTAAGGATGAGCAGTTCTTC
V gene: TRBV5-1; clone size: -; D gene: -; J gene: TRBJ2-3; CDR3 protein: CASSLERPSTDTQYF; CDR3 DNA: TGCGCCAGCAGCTTGGAGCGGCCCAGCACAGATACGCAGTATTTT
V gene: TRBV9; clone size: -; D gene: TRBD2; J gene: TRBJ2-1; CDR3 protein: CASSVGLAGGNEQFF; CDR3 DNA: TGTGCCAGCAGCGTGGGACTAGCGGGAGGGAATGAGCAGTTCTTC
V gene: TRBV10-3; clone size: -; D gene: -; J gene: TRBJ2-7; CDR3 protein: CAISRDTYEQYF; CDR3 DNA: TGTGCCATCAGCCGGGACACCTACGAGCAGTACTTC
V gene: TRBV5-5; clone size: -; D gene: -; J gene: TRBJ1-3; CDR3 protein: CASSLTPGAGNTIYF; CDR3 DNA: TGTGCCAGCAGCTTAACACCAGGGGCCGGAAACACCATATATTTT